This record covers a single TCR beta chain. All of the isolated RNA was reverse transcribed, so expressed TCRB transcripts were sequenced. Generated by immunoSEQ multiplex PCR, the TCRdb table keeps only in-frame clones and is missing some. In the table there are under 250,000 clones, 25% to 30% of which are singletons. The data originate from a study of beta chain features in type 1 diabetes. This CDR3 spans 14 amino acids. Germline CDR1 and CDR2: SQVTM and ANQGSEA. The V segment lost 6 bases and the J segment 4 bases; nucleotides outside the gene matches: 7. The chain joins TRBV29-1 to TRBJ1-2; TRBD1 aligns across 11 bases. Sequenced sample: central memory CD4+ T cells from blood. This TCR was recovered from a man under 40 in good health. Here the CDR3 reads CSVDGQGAGYGYTF. For the CDR3, the DNA is TGCAGCGTCGATGGACAGGGGGCAGGCTATGGCTACACCTTC.